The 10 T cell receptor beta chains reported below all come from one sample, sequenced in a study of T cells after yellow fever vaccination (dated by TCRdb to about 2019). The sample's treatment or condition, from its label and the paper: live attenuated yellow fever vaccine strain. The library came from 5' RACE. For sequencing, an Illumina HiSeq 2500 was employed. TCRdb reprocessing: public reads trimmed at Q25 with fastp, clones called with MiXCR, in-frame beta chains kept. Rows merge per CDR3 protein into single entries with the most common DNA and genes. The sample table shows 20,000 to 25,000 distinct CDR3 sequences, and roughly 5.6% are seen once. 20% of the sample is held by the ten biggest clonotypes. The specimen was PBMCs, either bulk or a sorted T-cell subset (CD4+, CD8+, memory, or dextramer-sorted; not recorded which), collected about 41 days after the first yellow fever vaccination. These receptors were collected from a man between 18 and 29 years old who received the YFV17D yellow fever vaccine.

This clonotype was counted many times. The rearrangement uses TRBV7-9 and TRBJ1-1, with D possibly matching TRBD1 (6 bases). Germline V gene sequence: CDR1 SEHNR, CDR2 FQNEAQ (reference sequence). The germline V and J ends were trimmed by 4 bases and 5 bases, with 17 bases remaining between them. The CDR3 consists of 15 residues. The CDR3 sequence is CASSSRGGRWTEAFF. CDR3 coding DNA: TGTGCCAGCAGCTCTCGGGGGGGCCGGTGGACTGAAGCTTTCTTT.

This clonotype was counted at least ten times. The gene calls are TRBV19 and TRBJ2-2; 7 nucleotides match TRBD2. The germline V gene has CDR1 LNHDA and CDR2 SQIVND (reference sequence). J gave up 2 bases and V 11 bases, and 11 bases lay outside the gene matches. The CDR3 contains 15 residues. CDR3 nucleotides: TGTGCCTCGAGGGTCGGGACTATTAACACCGGGGAGCTGTTTTTT. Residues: CASRVGTINTGELFF.

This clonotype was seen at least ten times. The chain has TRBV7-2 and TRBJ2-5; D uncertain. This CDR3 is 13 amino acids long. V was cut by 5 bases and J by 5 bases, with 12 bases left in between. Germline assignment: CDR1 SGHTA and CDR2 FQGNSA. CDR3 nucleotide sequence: TGTGCCAGCAGCCCCAACCTTGGCGAGACCCAGTACTTC. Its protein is CASSPNLGETQYF. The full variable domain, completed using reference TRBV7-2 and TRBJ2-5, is GAGVSQSPSNKVTEKGKDVELRCDPISGHTALYWYRQSLGQGLEFLIYFQGNSAPDKSGLPSDRFSAERTGGSVSTLTIQRTQQEDSAVYLCASSPNLGETQYFGPGTRLLVL.

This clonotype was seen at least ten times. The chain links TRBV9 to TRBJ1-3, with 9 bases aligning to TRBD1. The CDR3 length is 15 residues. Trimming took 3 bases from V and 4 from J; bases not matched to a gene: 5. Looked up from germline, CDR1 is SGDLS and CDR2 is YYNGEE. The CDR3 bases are TGTGCCAGCAGCGGCGACAGGGGGAGAGGAAACACCATATATTTT. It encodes CASSGDRGRGNTIYF.

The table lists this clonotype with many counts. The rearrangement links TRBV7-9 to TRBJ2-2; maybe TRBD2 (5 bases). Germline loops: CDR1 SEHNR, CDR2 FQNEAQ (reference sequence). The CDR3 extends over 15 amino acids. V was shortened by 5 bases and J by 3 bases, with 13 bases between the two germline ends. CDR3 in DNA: TGTGCCAGCAGCCCGGTGGAGGCGGACACCGGGGAGCTGTTTTTT. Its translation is CASSPVEADTGELFF.

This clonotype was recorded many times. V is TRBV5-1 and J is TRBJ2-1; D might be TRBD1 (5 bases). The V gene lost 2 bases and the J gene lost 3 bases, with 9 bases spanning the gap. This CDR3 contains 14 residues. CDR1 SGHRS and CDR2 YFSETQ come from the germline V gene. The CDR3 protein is CASSFAGNYNEQFF. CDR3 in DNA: TGCGCCAGCAGCTTCGCAGGGAACTACAATGAGCAGTTCTTC.

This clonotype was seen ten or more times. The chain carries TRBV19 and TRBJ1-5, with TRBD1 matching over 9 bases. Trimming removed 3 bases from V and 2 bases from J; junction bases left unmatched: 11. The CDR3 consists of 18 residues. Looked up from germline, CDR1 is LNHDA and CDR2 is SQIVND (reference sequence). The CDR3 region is CASSISPGQGVGNQPQHF. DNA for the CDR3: TGTGCCAGTAGTATCTCCCCGGGACAGGGTGTAGGCAATCAGCCCCAGCATTTT.

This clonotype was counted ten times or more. The CDR3 loop is CSARSGGQQFF. CDR3 nucleotides: TGCAGTGCTAGAAGTGGGGGCCAGCAGTTCTTC. The rearrangement links TRBV20-1 to TRBJ2-1; TRBD1 might be the D (6 bases). Trimming removed 2 bases from V and 11 bases from J, with 10 bases in between. Germline loops: CDR1 DFQATT, CDR2 SNEGSKA (reference sequence). The CDR3 runs 11 residues.

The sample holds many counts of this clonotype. This CDR3 is CSAINRADTQYF. CDR3 nucleotide sequence: TGCAGTGCTATCAATAGGGCAGATACGCAGTATTTT. The chain combines TRBV20-1 with TRBJ2-3; no definite D call. The CDR3 runs to 12 residues. The germline V gene has CDR1 DFQATT and CDR2 SNEGSKA (reference sequence). V was pared by 4 bases and J by 4 bases, with 9 bases between.

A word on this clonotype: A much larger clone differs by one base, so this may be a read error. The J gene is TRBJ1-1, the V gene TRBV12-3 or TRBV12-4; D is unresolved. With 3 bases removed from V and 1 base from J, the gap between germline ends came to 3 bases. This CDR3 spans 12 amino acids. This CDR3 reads CASSLWNTEAFF. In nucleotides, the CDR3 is TGTGCCAGCAGTTTGTGGAACACTGAAGCTTTCTTT.